The present T cell receptor beta chain was sequenced within a study of cytomegalovirus exposure and HLA in healthy donors. The overall study: The 95 to 150 validation repertoires were produced on the same platform as the 700 or so repertoires of the first cohort. This was reported in a later analysis.

General observations from the study: The classifier reportedly diagnosed cytomegalovirus status with high sensitivity and specificity.

The repertoire was sequenced with immunoSEQ multiplex PCR; TCRdb's copy has only in-frame clones and lacks some. This table has about 120,000 clones, about 90% appearing once. Comments on this clone: Its antigen remains unidentified.

Germline values: CDR1 LNHDA, CDR2 SQIVND (reference sequence). The CDR3 covers 16 residues. Trimming removed 4 bases at V and 0 bases at J, with 10 bases between. The sample was PBMCs. This receptor was identified in a woman aged 18-35 years in good health and CMV-seronegative. The chain links TRBV19 to TRBJ1-6, with D maybe TRBD1 (6 bases). The CDR3 loop is CASSKGGDSYNSPLHF. DNA of the CDR3: TGTGCCAGTAGTAAAGGGGGGGACTCCTATAATTCACCCCTCCACTTT.